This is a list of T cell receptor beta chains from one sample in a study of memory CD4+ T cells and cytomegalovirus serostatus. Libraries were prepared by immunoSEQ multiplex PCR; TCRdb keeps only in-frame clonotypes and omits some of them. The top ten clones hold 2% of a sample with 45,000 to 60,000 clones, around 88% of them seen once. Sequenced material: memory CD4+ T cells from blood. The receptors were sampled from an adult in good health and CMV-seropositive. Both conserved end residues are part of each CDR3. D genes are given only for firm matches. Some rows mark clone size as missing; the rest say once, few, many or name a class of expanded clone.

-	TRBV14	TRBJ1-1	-	CASSRNLYTEAFF	TGTGCCAGCAGCCGGAACCTTTACACTGAAGCTTTCTTT
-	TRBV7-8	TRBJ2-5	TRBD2	CASSKTWSGGETQYF	TGTGCCAGCAGCAAAACCTGGTCGGGAGGCGAGACCCAGTACTTC
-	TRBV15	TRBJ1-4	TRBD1	CATKGASINEKLFF	TGTGCCACCAAGGGGGCGTCGATTAATGAAAAACTGTTTTTT
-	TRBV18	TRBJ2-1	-	CASSPGQHNEQFF	TGTGCCAGCTCACCAGGCCAGCACAATGAGCAGTTCTTC
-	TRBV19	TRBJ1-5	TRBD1	CASKGRTGDNQPQHF	TGTGCCTCTAAGGGGAGGACAGGGGACAATCAGCCCCAGCATTTT
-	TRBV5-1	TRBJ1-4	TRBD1	CASSLATGGFGGNEKLFF	TGCGCCAGCAGCTTGGCGACAGGGGGCTTTGGTGGTAATGAAAAACTGTTTTTT
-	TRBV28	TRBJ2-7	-	CASSFAVYEQYF	TGTGCCAGCAGTTTTGCTGTTTACGAGCAGTACTTC
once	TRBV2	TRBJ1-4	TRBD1	CASSGRQGAHGKLFF	TGTGCCAGCAGTGGACGACAGGGGGCGCATGGAAAACTGTTTTTT
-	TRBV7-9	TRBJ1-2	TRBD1	CASSTDRGLGYTF	TGTGCCAGCAGCACGGACAGGGGGCTGGGCTACACCTTC
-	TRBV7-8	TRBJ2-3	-	CASSPRDIGYTDTQYF	TGTGCCAGCAGCCCCCGGGACATTGGGTACACAGATACGCAGTATTTT
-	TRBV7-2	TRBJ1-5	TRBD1	CASSRQGELQPQHF	TGTGCCAGCAGCCGCCAGGGGGAACTGCAGCCCCAGCATTTT
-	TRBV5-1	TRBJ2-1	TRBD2	CASSSVTSGSNEQFF	TGCGCCAGCAGCTCCGTGACTAGCGGGAGTAATGAGCAGTTCTTC
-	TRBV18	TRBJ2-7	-	CASSPGFSYEQYF	TGTGCCAGCTCACCGGGATTCTCCTACGAGCAGTACTTC
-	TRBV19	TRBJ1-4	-	CASTRQQGLNEKLFF	TGTGCCAGTACCCGTCAGCAGGGACTAAATGAAAAACTGTTTTTT
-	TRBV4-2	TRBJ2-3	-	CASSQDASWADTQYF	TGTGCCAGCAGCCAAGATGCGTCGTGGGCAGATACGCAGTATTTT
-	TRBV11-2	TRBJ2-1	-	CASSYRGGYNEQFF	TGTGCCAGCAGCTACAGGGGGGGGTACAATGAGCAGTTCTTC
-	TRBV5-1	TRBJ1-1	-	CASSLRGAGTEAFF	TGCGCCAGCAGCTTAAGGGGTGCGGGGACTGAAGCTTTCTTT
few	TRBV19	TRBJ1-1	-	CASSMLDRQSTEAFF	TGTGCCAGTAGTATGTTAGACAGACAGTCCACTGAAGCTTTCTTT
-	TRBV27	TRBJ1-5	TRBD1	CASGGQGKQPQHF	TGTGCCAGCGGGGGACAGGGAAAACAGCCCCAGCATTTT
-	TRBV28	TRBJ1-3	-	CASSSGPPEDTIYF	TGTGCCAGCAGTTCAGGTCCTCCGGAGGACACCATATATTTT
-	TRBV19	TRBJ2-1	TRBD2	CASSNGRYNEQFF	TGTGCCAGTAGTAACGGGAGGTACAATGAGCAGTTCTTC
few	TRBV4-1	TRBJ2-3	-	CASSLRTQDTQYF	TGCGCCAGCAGCCTTAGGACACAAGATACGCAGTATTTT
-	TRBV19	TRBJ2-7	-	CASSISSSYEQYF	TGTGCCAGTAGTATATCGTCCAGCTACGAGCAGTACTTC
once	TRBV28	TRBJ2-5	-	CASRTAVGTQYF	TGTGCCAGCAGGACAGCCGTGGGGACCCAGTACTTC
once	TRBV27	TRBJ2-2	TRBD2	CASSLTSGSFGELFF	TGTGCCAGCAGTTTAACTAGCGGGAGTTTCGGGGAGCTGTTTTTT
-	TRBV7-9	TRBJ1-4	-	CASSLTGTNEKLFF	TGTGCCAGCAGCCTTACGGGGACTAATGAAAAACTGTTTTTT